This TCR beta chain was identified in a study of shared clonotypes between healthy human individuals. Germline V lookup: CDR1 SEHNR, CDR2 FQNEAQ (reference sequence). The CDR3 is 15 residues long. V was cut by 5 bases and J by 0 bases, with 11 bases left in between. Repertoires were generated with immunoSEQ multiplex PCR, while TCRdb's copy carries only in-frame clones and drops some. Of approximately 2.5 million clones detected, roughly 93% appear once; the ten largest clones hold approximately 0.37%. Healthy and HIV-negative, the adult donors had no recent acute infections or vaccinations. As regards this clone: Its antigen remains unidentified.

Notes on the study in general: Few donors limited the genetic and exposure-history diversity represented.

The sequenced material came from naive CD4+ T cells from PBMCs. Described subset: CD45RA+ positively selected. The rearrangement links TRBV7-9 to TRBJ1-3, with D perhaps TRBD1 (5 bases). The clonotype originates from a man younger than 35 in good health. Some clones in this sample may be carry-over from other donors' samples. In DNA form, the CDR3 reads TGTGCCAGCAGCCTCGGGGCAAGCTCTGGAAACACCATATATTTT. This sequence encodes CASSLGASSGNTIYF.